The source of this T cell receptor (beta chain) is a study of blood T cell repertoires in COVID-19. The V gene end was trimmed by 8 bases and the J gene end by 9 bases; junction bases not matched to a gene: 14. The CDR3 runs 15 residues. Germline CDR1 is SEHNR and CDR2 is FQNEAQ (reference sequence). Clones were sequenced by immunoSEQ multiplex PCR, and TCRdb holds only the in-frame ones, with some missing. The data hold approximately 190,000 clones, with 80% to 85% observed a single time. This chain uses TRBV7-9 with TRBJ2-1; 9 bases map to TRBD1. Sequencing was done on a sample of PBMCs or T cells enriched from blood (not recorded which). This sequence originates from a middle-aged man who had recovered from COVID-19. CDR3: CASANTGGSLREQFF. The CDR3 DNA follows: TGTGCCAGCGCAAATACAGGGGGCTCCCTCCGTGAGCAGTTCTTC.